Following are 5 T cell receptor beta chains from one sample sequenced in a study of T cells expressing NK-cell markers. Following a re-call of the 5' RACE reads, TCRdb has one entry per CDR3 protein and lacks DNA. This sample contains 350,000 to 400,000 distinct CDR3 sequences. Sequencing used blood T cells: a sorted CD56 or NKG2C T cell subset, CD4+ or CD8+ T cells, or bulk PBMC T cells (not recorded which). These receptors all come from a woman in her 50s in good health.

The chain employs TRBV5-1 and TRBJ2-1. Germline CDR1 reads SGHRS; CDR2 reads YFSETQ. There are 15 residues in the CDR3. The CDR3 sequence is CASSLGATSYNEQFF. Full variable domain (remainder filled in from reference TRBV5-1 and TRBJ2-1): KAGVTQTPRYLIKTRGQQVTLSCSPISGHRSVSWYQQTPGQGLQFLFEYFSETQRNKGNFPGRFSGRQFSNSRSEMNVSTLELGDSALYLCASSLGATSYNEQFFGPGTRLTVL.

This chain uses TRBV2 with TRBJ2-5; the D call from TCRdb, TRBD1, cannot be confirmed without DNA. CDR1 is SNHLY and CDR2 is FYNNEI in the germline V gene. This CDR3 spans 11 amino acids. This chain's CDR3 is CASSVGQTQYF.

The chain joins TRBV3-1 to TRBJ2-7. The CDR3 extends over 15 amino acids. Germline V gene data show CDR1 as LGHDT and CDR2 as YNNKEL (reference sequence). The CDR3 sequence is CASSQAGGRAYEQYF.

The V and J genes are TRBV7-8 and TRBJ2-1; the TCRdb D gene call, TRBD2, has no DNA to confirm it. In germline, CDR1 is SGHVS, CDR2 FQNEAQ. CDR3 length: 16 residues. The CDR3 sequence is CASSLPGSETYNEQFF.

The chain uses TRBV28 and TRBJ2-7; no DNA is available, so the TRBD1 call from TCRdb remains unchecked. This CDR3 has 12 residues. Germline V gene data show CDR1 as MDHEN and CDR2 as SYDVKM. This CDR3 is CASNSGTREQYF.